A single sample gave rise to the 29 T cell receptor beta chains below, sequenced in a study of shared clonotypes between healthy human individuals (TCRdb year 2020). The library came from the immunoSEQ multiplex PCR assay. Drawn from immuneACCESS, this table holds only the in-frame rearrangements with V and J called that TCRdb kept. Clones are partly lost; checked studies trace under half to an unresolved V gene and leave the rest unexplained. The sample profile shows around 980,000 clones; 70% to 80% of them were found once. The top ten hold roughly 0.55% of the sample. Sequencing was performed on memory CD4+ T cells from PBMCs. This sample's cell subset or site label indicates: CD45RA-negative fraction. The source is a man between 18 and 35 years old in good health. Some clones in this sample may be carry-over from other donors' samples.

This chain uses TRBV18 with TRBJ2-1; TRBD1 is a possible D gene (5 bases). CDR3 size: 16 residues. CDR1 and CDR2 from the germline V gene are KGHSH and LQKENI. Between the trimmed V and J ends, which lost 0 bases and 0 bases, there was a span of 9 bases. CDR3 DNA sequence: TGTGCCAGCTCACCACCAAGGGGAAGCTCCTACAATGAGCAGTTCTTC. The encoded protein is CASSPPRGSSYNEQFF.

The genes are TRBV7-9 and TRBJ1-3; 7 bases map to TRBD1. The CDR3 sequence is 14 residues long. With V trimmed by 1 base and J by 8 bases, 5 bases remained unmatched. Germline V gene data show CDR1 as SEHNR and CDR2 as FQNEAQ (reference sequence). The CDR3 protein is CASSLEGQSDTIYF. The CDR3 DNA is TGTGCCAGCAGCTTAGAGGGACAGTCGGACACCATATATTTT.

Turning to this clone: It differs at one base from a far larger clone, so likely a read error. Other DNA variants within this sample encode the same CDR3. The chain combines TRBV28 with TRBJ2-7; 9 nucleotides match TRBD2. The length of the CDR3 is 16 residues. In germline, CDR1 is MDHEN, CDR2 SYDVKM. In nucleotides, the CDR3 is TGCGCCAGCAGTTCGCCCCGACTAGCGGTTAATTACGAGCAGTACTTC. Translating gives CASSSPRLAVNYEQYF.

Worth noting for this clone: The junction does not match germline at one end; this may be a read error. V is TRBV7-9 and J is TRBJ2-1; TRBD1 aligns across 11 bases. Germline CDR1 reads SEHNR; CDR2 reads FQNEAQ (reference sequence). The CDR3 runs to 14 residues. In DNA form, the CDR3 reads TGTGCCAGCAGCCCGACTACGGACAGGGGGCATGAGATCTTC. Translated, it gives CASSPTTDRGHEIF.

The chain uses TRBV7-3 and TRBJ2-2, with 9 bases lining up with TRBD1. The CDR3 is made up of 14 amino acids. CDR1 is SGHTA, CDR2 FQGTGA, per germline. V lost 6 bases, J lost 3 bases, and 2 bases stayed unmatched. This CDR3 is CASRRTGDTGELFF. The CDR3 DNA is TGTGCCAGCAGGCGGACAGGGGACACCGGGGAGCTGTTTTTT.

The rearrangement uses TRBV18 and TRBJ2-7; perhaps TRBD2 as D (6 bases). This CDR3 has 14 residues. Germline-derived CDR1 and CDR2 are KGHSH and LQKENI. Trimming removed 3 bases from V and 4 bases from J, with 13 bases in between. The CDR3 is CASSPPGVRYEQYF. The CDR3 nucleotides read TGTGCCAGCTCACCCCCGGGAGTAAGGTACGAGCAGTACTTC.

This chain joins TRBV5-1 and TRBJ2-7; 9 bases agree with TRBD1. Germline assignment: CDR1 SGHRS and CDR2 YFSETQ. The CDR3 sequence is 13 residues long. V shed 6 bases and J 4 bases; nucleotides not matched to a gene: 5. This chain's CDR3 is CASIPGQGYEQYF. In nucleotides, the CDR3 is TGCGCCAGCATTCCGGGACAGGGTTACGAGCAGTACTTC.

V gene TRBV5-4 combines with J gene TRBJ1-3; D is unresolved. The germline gives CDR1 SGHNT, CDR2 YYREEE (reference sequence). This CDR3 is 17 amino acids long. Deletions cut 4 bases from V and 1 base from J, with 18 bases between. CDR3 sequence reads: CASSDPLGTVSGNTIYF. The CDR3 DNA follows: TGTGCCAGCAGCGACCCCCTGGGCACGGTATCTGGAAACACCATATATTTT.

A word on this clone: The same CDR3 is also encoded by other DNA sequences in this sample. The J gene is TRBJ2-3, the V gene TRBV7-3; D unclear. Trimming removed 2 bases at V and 0 bases at J, with 9 bases between. Germline loops: CDR1 SGHTA, CDR2 FQGTGA. The CDR3 sequence is 15 residues long. Written as DNA, the CDR3 is TGTGCCAGCAGCTTACTGGCATCTAGCACAGATACGCAGTATTTT. It encodes CASSLLASSTDTQYF.

Of note for this clone: One end of the junction varies from germline; a read error may be responsible. The chain joins TRBV4-1 to TRBJ2-7, with 8 bases lining up with TRBD1. The CDR3 consists of 14 residues. Germline V gene lookup returns CDR1 MGHRA and CDR2 YSYEKL. The CDR3 protein is CANSLQGAAYEQYF. In DNA form, the CDR3 reads TGCGCCAACAGCCTTCAGGGGGCGGCCTACGAGCAGTACTTC.

V is TRBV15 and J is TRBJ2-7, with 10 bases identical to TRBD1. V lost 1 base, J lost 3 bases, and 3 bases stayed unmatched. The CDR3 is 15 residues long. Germline assignment: CDR1 LNHNV and CDR2 YYDKDF (reference sequence). The CDR3 DNA follows: TGTGCCACCAGCAGAGGGGGACAGGGGATCTACGAGCAGTACTTC. It codes for CATSRGGQGIYEQYF. The complete variable domain, with remaining parts taken from reference TRBV15 and TRBJ2-7, reads DAMVIQNPRYQVTQFGKPVTLSCSQTLNHNVMYWYQQKSSQAPKLLFHYYDKDFNNEADTPDNFQSRRPNTSFCFLDIRSPGLGDTAMYLCATSRGGQGIYEQYFGPGTRLTVT.

This clone was detected many times. V is TRBV14 and J is TRBJ2-5, with D unclear. The CDR3 has 13 residues. Trimming removed 1 base at V and 3 bases at J, with 6 bases between. The V gene's germline CDR1 is SGHDN and CDR2 FVKESK. The CDR3 sequence is CASSQGIKETQYF. CDR3 DNA sequence: TGTGCCAGCAGCCAAGGTATCAAAGAGACCCAGTACTTC. Filled out from reference TRBV14 and TRBJ2-5, the complete variable domain reads EAGVTQFPSHSVIEKGQTVTLRCDPISGHDNLYWYRRVMGKEIKFLLHFVKESKQDESGMPNNRFLAERTGGTYSTLKVQPAELEDSGVYFCASSQGIKETQYFGPGTRLLVL.

In this sample, this clone turned up many times. The V call is TRBV9, the J call TRBJ1-1, with unresolved D. The V and J ends lost 0 bases and 1 base respectively, with 7 bases between them. CDR3 size: 14 residues. Germline V gene lookup returns CDR1 SGDLS and CDR2 YYNGEE. As DNA, the CDR3 is TGTGCCAGCAGCGTAGACCCCAGGAACACTGAAGCTTTCTTT. It codes for CASSVDPRNTEAFF.

This chain links TRBV10-3 with TRBJ2-1, with 8 bases that match TRBD2. V dropped 10 bases and J dropped 4; count of bases not matched to a gene: 6. Germline assignment: CDR1 ENHRY and CDR2 SYGVKD. The CDR3 has 13 amino acids. The CDR3 DNA follows: TGTGCCACCCAAGCGGGGGCATACAATGAGCAGTTCTTC. Its protein is CATQAGAYNEQFF.

The chain employs TRBV15 and TRBJ1-3, with TRBD1 as a possible D gene (6 bases). The CDR3 extends over 16 amino acids. The ends were cut back, 1 base at V and 0 bases at J, with 10 bases in the middle. CDR1 and CDR2 from the germline V gene are LNHNV and YYDKDF (reference sequence). The CDR3 spells CATSRGGQNSGNTIYF. As DNA, the CDR3 is TGTGCCACCAGCAGAGGAGGACAGAACTCTGGAAACACCATATATTTT.

This rearrangement joins TRBV18 to TRBJ2-1, with unresolved D. V dropped 3 bases and J dropped 9 bases, with 15 bases sitting between them. There are 14 residues in the CDR3. The germline CDR1 and CDR2 sequences are KGHSH and LQKENI. The chain's CDR3 is CASSPRGRYFEQFF. The CDR3 region has the DNA TGTGCCAGCTCACCCCGCGGACGGTACTTTGAGCAGTTCTTC.

This clone is a singleton in its sample. CDR3 sequence reads: CASGLVISGNSYEQYF. DNA for the CDR3: TGTGCTAGTGGTTTGGTAATTAGCGGAAACTCCTACGAGCAGTACTTC. This chain uses TRBV12-5 with TRBJ2-7; weak D call: TRBD2 (6 bases). This CDR3 region has 16 residues. CDR1 is LGHNT and CDR2 is FRNRAP in the germline V gene. With 0 bases removed from V and 0 bases from J, the gap between germline ends came to 12 bases.

The chain carries TRBV27 and TRBJ1-2; tentatively, D is TRBD1 (6 bases). The CDR3 covers 13 residues. V was pared by 5 bases and J by 4 bases, with 11 bases between. In germline, CDR1 is MNHEY, CDR2 SMNVEV (reference sequence). DNA for the CDR3: TGTGCCAGCAGTCTCAGGGGAGCCTATGGCTACACCTTC. Its protein product is CASSLRGAYGYTF.

About this clone: A much larger clone lies one base from this, so it may be a read error. The genes are TRBV29-1 and TRBJ2-7; 8 bases fit TRBD1. Germline values: CDR1 SQVTM, CDR2 ANQGSEA. This CDR3 contains 12 residues. J gave up 4 bases and V 6 bases, and 5 bases lay outside the gene matches. CDR3 coding DNA: TGCAGCGTCCAAGGGACAGGTTACGAGCAGTACTTC. Amino acid sequence: CSVQGTGYEQYF.

The genes are TRBV19 and TRBJ2-3, with D perhaps TRBD2 (5 bases). This CDR3 spans 16 amino acids. The V and J ends lost 1 base and 4 bases respectively, with 15 bases between them. Germline lookup yields CDR1 LNHDA and CDR2 SQIVND (reference sequence). The CDR3 spells CASSIAPLAPSDTQYF. The CDR3 DNA reads TGTGCCAGTAGTATAGCCCCCCTAGCCCCCTCAGATACGCAGTATTTT.

The genes are TRBV18 and TRBJ1-4; TRBD1 is a possible D gene (6 bases). CDR3 length: 15 amino acids. V lost 3 bases, J lost 8 bases, and 16 bases lay in between. CDR1 is KGHSH and CDR2 is LQKENI in the germline V gene. CDR3 loop: CASSPGGHVDEKLFF. The CDR3 nucleotides are TGTGCCAGCTCACCCGGGGGCCACGTAGACGAAAAACTGTTTTTT.

The rearrangement uses TRBV29-1 and TRBJ2-7; D not resolved. The CDR3 is made up of 13 amino acids. V was shortened by 0 bases and J by 6 bases, with 12 bases between the two germline ends. CDR1 and CDR2 from the germline V gene are SQVTM and ANQGSEA. CDR3 bases: TGCAGCGTTGAAGATGGATGGTTAGGCGAGCAGTACTTC. It codes for CSVEDGWLGEQYF.

This chain connects TRBV19 to TRBJ1-1; 7 bases agree with TRBD1. Per germline, CDR1 LNHDA and CDR2 SQIVND (reference sequence). The CDR3 loop spans 14 amino acids. Unmatched junction bases numbered 7, after V lost 4 bases and J lost 5 bases. The CDR3 loop is CASSKSTGRTEAFF. CDR3 nucleotide sequence: TGTGCCAGTAGTAAATCGACAGGGAGGACTGAAGCTTTCTTT. Using reference TRBV19 and TRBJ1-1 for the parts outside the CDR3, the full variable domain is DGGITQSPKYLFRKEGQNVTLSCEQNLNHDAMYWYRQDPGQGLRLIYYSQIVNDFQKGDIAEGYSVSREKKESFPLTVTSAQKNPTAFYLCASSKSTGRTEAFFGQGTRLTVV.

The genes are TRBV5-1 and TRBJ1-2; the D gene is possibly TRBD1 (5 bases). In germline, CDR1 is SGHRS, CDR2 YFSETQ. V lost 4 bases, J lost 4 bases, and 17 bases lay in between. This CDR3 is built from 15 residues. The CDR3 spells CASSEGHRGTYGYTF. In nucleotides, the CDR3 is TGCGCCAGCAGCGAAGGACACCGAGGTACCTATGGCTACACCTTC. Supplemented by reference TRBV5-1 and TRBJ1-2, the full variable domain reads KAGVTQTPRYLIKTRGQQVTLSCSPISGHRSVSWYQQTPGQGLQFLFEYFSETQRNKGNFPGRFSGRQFSNSRSEMNVSTLELGDSALYLCASSEGHRGTYGYTFGSGTRLTVV.

The chain links TRBV6-5 to TRBJ2-5; D gene unclear. Trimming took 2 bases from V and 5 from J, leaving 12 bases between them. The V gene's germline CDR1 is MNHEY and CDR2 SVGAGI. The CDR3 extends over 14 amino acids. The CDR3 region has the DNA TGTGCCAGCAGTTACGGGTTAGCTAGGGAGACCCAGTACTTC. It encodes CASSYGLARETQYF.

As regards this clone: The sample contains more than one DNA sequence encoding this CDR3. The chain links TRBV28 to TRBJ2-3; weak D call: TRBD2 (5 bases). The germline V gene encodes CDR1 MDHEN and CDR2 SYDVKM. This CDR3 is 15 amino acids long. Between the trimmed V and J ends, which lost 6 bases and 1 base, there was a span of 14 bases. CDR3 in amino acids: CASSQAGGGTDTQYF. The CDR3 bases are TGTGCCAGCAGCCAGGCGGGTGGTGGCACAGATACGCAGTATTTT.

This clone was detected only once. In DNA form, the CDR3 reads TGTGCCAGCAGCGAAAGGGACAGTTATGGCTACACCTTC. Translated, it gives CASSERDSYGYTF. The rearrangement joins TRBV7-9 to TRBJ1-2; 7 bases match TRBD1. This CDR3 spans 13 amino acids. CDR1 is SEHNR, CDR2 FQNEAQ, per germline (reference sequence). V lost 5 bases to trimming and J lost 5 bases; unmatched junction nucleotides: 5.

The genes are TRBV18 and TRBJ1-5; possibly TRBD1 for D (6 bases). Looked up from germline, CDR1 is KGHSH and CDR2 is LQKENI. V was shortened by 5 bases and J by 3 bases, with 11 bases between the two germline ends. This CDR3 is built from 14 residues. CDR3 in amino acids: CASSGGQTNQPQHF. The CDR3 region has the DNA TGTGCCAGCTCAGGTGGACAGACCAATCAGCCCCAGCATTTT.

This clone was observed a few times. The chain joins TRBV5-8 to TRBJ1-1; D unclear. Germline CDR1 is SGHTS and CDR2 is YDEGEE. Trimming cost V 3 bases and J 0 bases, with 6 bases left between them. The CDR3 is made up of 13 amino acids. As DNA, the CDR3 is TGTGCCAGCAGCTCCAGGCTGAACACTGAAGCTTTCTTT. This codes for CASSSRLNTEAFF.